Described below is a single T cell receptor (beta chain) sequence and its context. It was with 60 Vbeta and 13 Jbeta primers that the PCR ran. Measured with immunoSEQ multiplex PCR; TCRdb has only the in-frame clones, and not every one. The repertoire holds fewer than 150,000 clones, 75% to 90% seen once, with 1.2% in the top ten. The data belong to a study of cytomegalovirus exposure and HLA in healthy donors. The clonotype comes from a female donor in good health and CMV-seronegative. The sequenced material came from PBMCs.

In nucleotides, the CDR3 is TGCGCCAGCAGCTCAACAGGGGCCTACGAGCAGTACGTC. This codes for CASSSTGAYEQYV. The rearrangement uses TRBV5-1 and TRBJ2-7; 7 nucleotides align to TRBD1. V gave up 3 bases and J gave up 2 bases; unmatched junction bases: 2. Germline-derived CDR1 and CDR2 are SGHRS and YFSETQ. The CDR3 spans 13 residues.